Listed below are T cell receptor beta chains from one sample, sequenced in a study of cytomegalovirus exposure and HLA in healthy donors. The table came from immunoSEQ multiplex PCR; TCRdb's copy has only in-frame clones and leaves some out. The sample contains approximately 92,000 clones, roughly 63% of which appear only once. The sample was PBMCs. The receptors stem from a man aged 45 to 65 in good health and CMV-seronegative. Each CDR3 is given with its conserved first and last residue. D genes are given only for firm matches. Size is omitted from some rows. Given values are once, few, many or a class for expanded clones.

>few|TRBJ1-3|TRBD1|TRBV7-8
TGTGCCAGCAGCTTACTGACAGGGCGCGGAAACACCATATATTTT
CASSLLTGRGNTIYF
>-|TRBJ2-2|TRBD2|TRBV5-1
TGCGCCAGCAGCCGAAGACTAGCGGTTAACACCGGGGAGCTGTTTTTT
CASSRRLAVNTGELFF
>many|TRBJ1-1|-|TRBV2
TGTGCCAGCAGTCTGACAGGCCCTGGCACTGAAGCTTTCTTT
CASSLTGPGTEAFF
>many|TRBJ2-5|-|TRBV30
TGTGCCTGGAAACTGCCGGGGAATCAGGAGACCCAGTACTTC
CAWKLPGNQETQYF
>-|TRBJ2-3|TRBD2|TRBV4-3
TGCGCCAGCAGGCGGGGACTAGCGGGCACAGATACGCAGTATTTT
CASRRGLAGTDTQYF
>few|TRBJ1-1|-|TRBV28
TGTGCCAGCAGTACCTTATTCGACAGACACAACACTGAAGCTTTCTTT
CASSTLFDRHNTEAFF
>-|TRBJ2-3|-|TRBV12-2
TGTGCAAGTCGCCCTCCGGGAACCCCCCGCACAGATACGCAGTATTTT
CASRPPGTPRTDTQYF
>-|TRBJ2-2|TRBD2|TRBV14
TGTGCCAGCAGCCGCCCGAGGGGACTAGGGAAGACCGGGGAGCTGTTTTTT
CASSRPRGLGKTGELFF
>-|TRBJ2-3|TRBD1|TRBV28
TGTGCCAGCAGTTCGACAGGGGGTGGCACAGATACGCAGTATTTT
CASSSTGGGTDTQYF
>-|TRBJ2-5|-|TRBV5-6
TGTGCCAGCAGCTTGGGGCAGGGAGGAGAGACCCAGTACTTC
CASSLGQGGETQYF
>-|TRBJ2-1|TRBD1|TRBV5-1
TGCGCCAGCAGCCCGGGACAGAGTTACAATGAGCAGTTCTTC
CASSPGQSYNEQFF
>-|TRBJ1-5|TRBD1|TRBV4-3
TGCGCCAGCAGCCAAGAAGTGACAGGGGGTTATAGCAATCAGCCCCAGCATTTT
CASSQEVTGGYSNQPQHF
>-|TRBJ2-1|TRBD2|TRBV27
TGTGCCAGCAGTCCGCTCCAGGGAGGGGATGAGCAGTTCTTC
CASSPLQGGDEQFF
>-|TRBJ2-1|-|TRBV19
TGTGCCAGTAGTACCCCCTACAGGGATAATGAGCAGTTCTTC
CASSTPYRDNEQFF
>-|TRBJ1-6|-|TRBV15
TGTGCCACCAGTAGCTCCGGGGGGGATTCACCCCTCCACTTT
CATSSSGGDSPLHF
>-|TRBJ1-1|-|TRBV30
TGTGCCTGGAGTGGGCAGAAGAACACTGAAGCTTTCTTT
CAWSGQKNTEAFF
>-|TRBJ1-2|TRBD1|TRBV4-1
TGCGCCAGCAGCCCACGGCAGGGGGGATACTATGGCTACACCTTC
CASSPRQGGYYGYTF
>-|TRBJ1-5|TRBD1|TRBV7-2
TGTGCCAGCAGCTCGAGCAGGGGGGCGGATCAGCCCCAGCATTTT
CASSSSRGADQPQHF
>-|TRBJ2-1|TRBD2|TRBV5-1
TGCGCCAGCAGCATAGGGACGGTGGGAGGGAATGAGCAGTTCTTC
CASSIGTVGGNEQFF
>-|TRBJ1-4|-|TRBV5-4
TGTGCCAGCAGCTTCCACAGAGAAACTAATGAAAAACTGTTTTTT
CASSFHRETNEKLFF
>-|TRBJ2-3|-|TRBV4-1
TGCGCCAGCAGCCAAGAAGATTTCGTAGGACTCGGGACTACAGATACGCAGTATTTT
CASSQEDFVGLGTTDTQYF
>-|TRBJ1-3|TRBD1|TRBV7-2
TGTGCCAGCAGCTTAACATCGACAGGGGCGAGCTCTGGAAACACCATATATTTT
CASSLTSTGASSGNTIYF
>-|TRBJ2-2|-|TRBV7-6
TGTGCCAGCAGCTTAGCGGCTAGCGCAACCGGGGAGCTGTTTTTT
CASSLAASATGELFF
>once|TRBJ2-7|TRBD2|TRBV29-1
TGCAGCGCTGCACCCGGGGGGTCCTACGAGCAGTACTTC
CSAAPGGSYEQYF
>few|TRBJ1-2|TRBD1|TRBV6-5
TGTGCCAGCAGTTACCTAGCAGGGGGAAACTATGGCTACACCTTC
CASSYLAGGNYGYTF
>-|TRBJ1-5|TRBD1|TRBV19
TGTGCCAGCACGGGACAGGGGGATCAGCCCCAGCATTTT
CASTGQGDQPQHF
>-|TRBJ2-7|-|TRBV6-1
TGTGCCAGCAGTGAAGGGCCCGCAAGGGGCGAGCAGTACTTC
CASSEGPARGEQYF
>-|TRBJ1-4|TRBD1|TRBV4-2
TGTGCCAGCAGCCAAGATATTTACAGGGGCGGACGGGAAAAACTGTTTTTT
CASSQDIYRGGREKLFF
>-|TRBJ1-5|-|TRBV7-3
TGTGCCAGCAGCGAAAACAGGGATCAGCCCCAGCATTTT
CASSENRDQPQHF
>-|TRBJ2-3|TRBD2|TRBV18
TGTGCCAGCTCAGACCGGACTAGCGGGGGCCCCGATACGCAGTATTTT
CASSDRTSGGPDTQYF
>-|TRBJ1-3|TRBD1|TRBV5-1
TGCGCCAGCAGCCGAACCCAGGGGGCAACTGGAAACACCATATATTTT
CASSRTQGATGNTIYF
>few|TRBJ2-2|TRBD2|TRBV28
TGTGCCAGCAGTAGGACTAGCGCGAACACCGGGGAGCTGTTTTTT
CASSRTSANTGELFF
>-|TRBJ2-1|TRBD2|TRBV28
TGTGCCTCCCGGGCTAGCGGGGGGGCCTGGCTGCAGTTCTTC
CASRASGGAWLQFF
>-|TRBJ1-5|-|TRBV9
TGTGCCAGCAGCGTGGGGGGGTTTACCGATCAGCCCCAGCATTTT
CASSVGGFTDQPQHF
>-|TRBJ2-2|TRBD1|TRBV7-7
TGTGCTAGCAGCTTTTACGGGACAGCCCTCAACACCGGGGAGCTGTTTTTT
CASSFYGTALNTGELFF
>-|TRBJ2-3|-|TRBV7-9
TGTGCCAGCAGCGGTTCGTTAACAGTAGAAGGTGATACGCAGTATTTT
CASSGSLTVEGDTQYF
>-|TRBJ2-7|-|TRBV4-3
TGCGCCAGCAGCCAAGAGGCAGGTATCTCCTACGAGCAGTACTTC
CASSQEAGISYEQYF
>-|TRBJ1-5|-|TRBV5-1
TGCGCCAGCAGCTTGGATAGTAGCAATCAGCCCCAGCATTTT
CASSLDSSNQPQHF
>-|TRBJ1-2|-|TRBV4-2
TGTGCCAGCAGCCAAGAGAAGCAGGGATGGGGCTACACCTTC
CASSQEKQGWGYTF
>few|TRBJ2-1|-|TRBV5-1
TGCGCCAGCAGCTCGGAGGGGGCCCACAATGAGCAGTTCTTC
CASSSEGAHNEQFF
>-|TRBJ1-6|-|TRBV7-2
TGTGCCAGCAGCTTAGGACCTACTAGTAATTCACCCCTCCACTTT
CASSLGPTSNSPLHF
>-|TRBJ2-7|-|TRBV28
TGTGCCAGCAGTTTATCCCCGCGATACGAGCAGTACTTC
CASSLSPRYEQYF
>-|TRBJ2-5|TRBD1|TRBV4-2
TGTGCCAGCAGCCAACAACCGGAGGGGACAGGGCAAGAGACCCAGTACTTC
CASSQQPEGTGQETQYF
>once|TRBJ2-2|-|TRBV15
TGTGCCGCCCGGATCGGGAGAGGGACCGGGGAGCTGTTTTTT
CAARIGRGTGELFF
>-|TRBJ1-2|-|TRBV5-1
TGCGCCAGCAGCTTGTTTCACCAGAAGTCGTGGGGCTACACCTTC
CASSLFHQKSWGYTF
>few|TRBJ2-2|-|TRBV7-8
TGTGCCAGCAGCTTAAGGTTTTCCGGGATGGTGGGCACCGGGGAGCTGTTTTTT
CASSLRFSGMVGTGELFF
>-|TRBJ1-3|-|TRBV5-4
TGTGCCAGCAGAGACAACTCTGGAAACACCATATATTTT
CASRDNSGNTIYF
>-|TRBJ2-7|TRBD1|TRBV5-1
TGCGCCAGCAGCACCGGACAGGGCTACGAGCAGTACTTC
CASSTGQGYEQYF
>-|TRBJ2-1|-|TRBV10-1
TGCGCCAGCACTTTGGCCGGAGGACTTAGAGATGAGCAGTTCTTC
CASTLAGGLRDEQFF
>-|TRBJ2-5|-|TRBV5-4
TGTGCCAGCAGTTCAGGGTCGCAAGAGACCCAGTACTTC
CASSSGSQETQYF
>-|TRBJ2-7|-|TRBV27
TGTGCCAGCAGTGTGGACACGCAGTATTCCTACGAGCAGTACTTC
CASSVDTQYSYEQYF
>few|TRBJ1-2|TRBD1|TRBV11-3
TGTGCCAGCAGCTTCGGACAGGGAGACGGCTACACCTTC
CASSFGQGDGYTF